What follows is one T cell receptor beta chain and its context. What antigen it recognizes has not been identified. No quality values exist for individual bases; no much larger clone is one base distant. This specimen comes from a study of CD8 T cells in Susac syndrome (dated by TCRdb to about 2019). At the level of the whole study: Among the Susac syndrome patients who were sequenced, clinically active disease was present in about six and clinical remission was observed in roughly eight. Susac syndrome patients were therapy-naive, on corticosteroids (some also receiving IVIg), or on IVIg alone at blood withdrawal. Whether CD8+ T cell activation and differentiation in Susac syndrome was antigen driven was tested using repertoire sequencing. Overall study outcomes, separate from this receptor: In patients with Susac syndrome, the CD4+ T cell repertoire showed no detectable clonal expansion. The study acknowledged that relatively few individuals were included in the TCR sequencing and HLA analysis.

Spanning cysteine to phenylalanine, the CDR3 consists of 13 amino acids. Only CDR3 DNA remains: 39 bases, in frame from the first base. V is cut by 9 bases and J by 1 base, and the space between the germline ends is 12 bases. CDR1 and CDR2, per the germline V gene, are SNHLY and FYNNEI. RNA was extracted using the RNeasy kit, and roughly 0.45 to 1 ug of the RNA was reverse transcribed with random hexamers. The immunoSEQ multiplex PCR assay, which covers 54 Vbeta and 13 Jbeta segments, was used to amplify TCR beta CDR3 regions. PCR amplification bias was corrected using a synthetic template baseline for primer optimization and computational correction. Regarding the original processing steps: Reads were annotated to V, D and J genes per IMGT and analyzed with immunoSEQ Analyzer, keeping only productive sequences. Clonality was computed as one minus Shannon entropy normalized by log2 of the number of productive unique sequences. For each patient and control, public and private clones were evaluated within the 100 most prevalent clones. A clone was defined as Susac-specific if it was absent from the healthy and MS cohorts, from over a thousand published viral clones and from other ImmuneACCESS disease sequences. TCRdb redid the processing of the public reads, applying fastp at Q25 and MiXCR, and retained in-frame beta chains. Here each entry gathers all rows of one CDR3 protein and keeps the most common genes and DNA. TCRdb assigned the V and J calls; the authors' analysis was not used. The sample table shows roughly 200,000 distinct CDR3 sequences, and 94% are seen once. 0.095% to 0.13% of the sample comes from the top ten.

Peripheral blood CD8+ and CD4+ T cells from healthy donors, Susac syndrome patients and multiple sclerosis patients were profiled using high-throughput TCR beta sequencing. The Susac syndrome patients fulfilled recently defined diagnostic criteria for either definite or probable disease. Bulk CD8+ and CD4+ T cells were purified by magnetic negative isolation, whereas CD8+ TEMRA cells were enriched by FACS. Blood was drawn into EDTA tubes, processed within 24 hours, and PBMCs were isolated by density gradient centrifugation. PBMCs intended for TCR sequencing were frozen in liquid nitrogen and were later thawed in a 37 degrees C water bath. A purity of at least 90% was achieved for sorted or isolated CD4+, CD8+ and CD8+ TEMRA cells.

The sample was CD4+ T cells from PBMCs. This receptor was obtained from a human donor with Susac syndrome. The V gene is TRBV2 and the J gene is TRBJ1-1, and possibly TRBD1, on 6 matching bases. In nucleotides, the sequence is TGTGCCAGGAAGGGACAACCGAACACTGAAGCTTTCTTT. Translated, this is CARKGQPNTEAFF.